The clone carrying this T cell receptor beta chain occurred many times. Its antigen is as yet unknown. Deletions cut 0 bases from V and 2 bases from J, with 8 bases between. Germline V CDR1 and CDR2: MGHRA, YSYEKL. The CDR3 is 14 residues long. Using a J-beta primer mix together with a sample-barcoded 5' primer, a second PCR was run for 7 to 11 cycles. A 12-random-nucleotide template-switch adaptor tagged each cDNA molecule. Per-sample output comprised a minimum of 3 million paired-end reads containing CDR3. One entry per CDR3 protein results from TCRdb running MiXCR on the 5' RACE reads. The sample carries some 640,000 distinct CDR3 sequences, about 28% recorded once. The sample belongs to a study of blood T cells in healthy people across ages. Regarding the study as a whole: More naive CD4+ cells and higher diversity were found in long-lived than in aged donors. Measured against age, TCR beta diversity per million T cells decreased in a roughly linear manner.

The TCR sequence derives from a woman of 80 years or more in good health. V is TRBV4-1 and J is TRBJ2-7, with D hard to call. Sequencing was done on a sample of blood. The CDR3 DNA follows: TGCGCCAGCAGCCAAGATTGGTCCACCTACGAGCAGTACTTC. Translation: CASSQDWSTYEQYF.